The rows below give T cell receptor beta chains drawn from one sample of a study of OX40 agonist ivuxolimab in advanced cancers. Repertoires were generated with immunoSEQ multiplex PCR, while TCRdb's copy carries only in-frame clones and drops some. The sample has roughly 71,000 clones, roughly 88% seen once. The input for sequencing was CD4+ or CD8+ T cells sorted from blood, taken in a trial of the OX40 agonist ivuxolimab. Receptors were obtained from an adult with an advanced solid tumor such as melanoma, head and neck, liver or kidney cancer. The CDR3 runs from the conserved cysteine through the conserved F or W. A D gene is named only where the DNA matches it firmly. The size entry is marked missing in some rows and otherwise reads once, few, many or a size class.

clone size | D gene | J gene | V gene | CDR3 DNA | CDR3 protein
- | TRBD1 | TRBJ1-3 | TRBV27 | TGTGCCAGCAGTGCAGACAGGGGTGTAAACACCATATATTTT | CASSADRGVNTIYF
- | - | TRBJ1-1 | TRBV5-1 | TGCGCCAGCAGCCCTGACATAAGCACTGAAGCTTTCTTT | CASSPDISTEAFF
- | - | TRBJ2-2 | TRBV20-1 | TGCAGTGCGGAAAACACCGGGGAGCTGTTTTTT | CSAENTGELFF
- | TRBD1 | TRBJ2-7 | TRBV28 | TGTGCCAGCAGTTCTCCAGGGGGCTACGAGCAGTACTTC | CASSSPGGYEQYF
- | - | TRBJ2-6 | TRBV28 | TGTGCCAGCAGTAGGACAGTGTCGAGCTCTGGGGCCAACGTCCTGACTTTC | CASSRTVSSSGANVLTF
few | - | TRBJ2-5 | TRBV7-7 | TGTGCCAGCAGCCCCCTGGCGGGAAGACAAGAGACCCAGTACTTC | CASSPLAGRQETQYF
few | - | TRBJ1-1 | TRBV28 | TGTGCCAGCAGTTACGGTCGGAATGGGGGTGGCGCTTTCTTT | CASSYGRNGGGAFF
- | - | TRBJ2-5 | TRBV28 | TGTGCCAGCAGTTCGGGGGCTCAGGGGGGCAAGACCCAGTACTTC | CASSSGAQGGKTQYF
few | - | TRBJ1-5 | TRBV2 | TGTGCCAGCAGTGAGGGAGCGAACAATCAGCCCCAGCATTTT | CASSEGANNQPQHF
few | - | TRBJ1-2 | TRBV5-1 | TGCGCCAGCAGCTTGGGTCGGGAGGCCAACTATGGCTACACCTTC | CASSLGREANYGYTF
- | - | TRBJ2-1 | TRBV28 | TGTGCCAGCACCCTAAGGGTAGGAGGGTTCGATGAGCAGTTCTTC | CASTLRVGGFDEQFF
few | - | TRBJ1-4 | TRBV20-1 | TGCAGTGTGAGGTTGAGTGAAAAACTGTTTTTT | CSVRLSEKLFF
few | - | TRBJ1-1 | TRBV11-2 | TGTGCCAGCAGCTTAGGGATTGAAACGGAGGCGAGCACTGAAGCTTTCTTT | CASSLGIETEASTEAFF
- | - | TRBJ2-5 | TRBV11-3 | TGTGCCAGCAGCTTAGACCGAGGGGAGACCCAGTACTTC | CASSLDRGETQYF
few | TRBD1 | TRBJ2-7 | TRBV7-6 | TGTGCCAGCAGCTCTCCGGGACAGCAAGAATCCTACGAGCAGTACTTC | CASSSPGQQESYEQYF
- | - | TRBJ1-2 | TRBV28 | TGTGCCACCCAGGGAGTAACGGGCTATGGCTACACCTTC | CATQGVTGYGYTF
- | - | TRBJ1-1 | TRBV10-3 | TGTGCTGCGGAGGAGGGACGGGGCACTGAAGCTTTCTTT | CAAEEGRGTEAFF
- | TRBD1 | TRBJ1-1 | TRBV5-4 | TGTGCCAGCAGAATGGACAGGATGAACACTGAAGCTTTCTTT | CASRMDRMNTEAFF
- | TRBD2 | TRBJ2-7 | TRBV25-1 | TGTGCCAGCAGTGAACTGGCGACTAGCGACTACGAGCAGTACTTC | CASSELATSDYEQYF
once | TRBD1 | TRBJ1-2 | TRBV7-8 | TGTGCCAGCAGCTACACTACAGGGGGCGGTGGCTACACCTTC | CASSYTTGGGGYTF
- | - | TRBJ1-1 | TRBV19 | TGTGCCAGTAGTTTCGCAGGGGCTGAAGCTTTCTTT | CASSFAGAEAFF
- | - | TRBJ1-1 | TRBV7-2 | TGTGCCAGCAGCCGTTCAGACACTGAAGCTTTCTTT | CASSRSDTEAFF
- | - | TRBJ2-1 | TRBV7-2 | TGTGCCAGCAGCTTACGGTGGGAGTTAAATAATGAACAGTTCTTC | CASSLRWELNNEQFF
- | - | TRBJ2-7 | TRBV27 | TGTGCCAGTGGACCGTTGTCCTACGAGCAGTACTTC | CASGPLSYEQYF
once | - | TRBJ2-7 | TRBV4-2 | TGTGCCAGCAGCCAAGTCTTGCCCGGCGAGCAGTACTTC | CASSQVLPGEQYF
- | TRBD1 | TRBJ1-1 | TRBV5-1 | TGCGCCAGCAGCTTGGCCTTAGGACAGGGGGCACGTACTGAAGCTTTCTTT | CASSLALGQGARTEAFF
- | TRBD1 | TRBJ2-1 | TRBV5-1 | TGCGCCAGCAGCCAACGACCGCCGGGACAGGGTTACAATGAGCAGTTCTTC | CASSQRPPGQGYNEQFF
- | - | TRBJ2-7 | TRBV2 | TGTGCCAGCAGCGCCCCCTTCATCTACGAGCAGTACTTC | CASSAPFIYEQYF
few | TRBD2 | TRBJ2-1 | TRBV27 | TGTGCCAGCAAGCAAGGGGGGCTAGCGGGCAATGAGCAGTTCTTC | CASKQGGLAGNEQFF
- | TRBD2 | TRBJ2-7 | TRBV27 | TGTGCCAGCAGTTTATTTCGCGGGAGAGGATACGAGCAGTACTTC | CASSLFRGRGYEQYF
- | - | TRBJ1-1 | TRBV7-2 | TGTGCCAGCAGCGACGACAGGAACACTGAAGCTTTCTTT | CASSDDRNTEAFF
- | - | TRBJ2-7 | TRBV7-2 | TGTGCCAGCAGCCCTAGCTTCGAGCAGTACTTC | CASSPSFEQYF
- | TRBD2 | TRBJ2-1 | TRBV4-1 | TGCGCCAGCAGCCAATCGGGAGCGGGAGGGCGGAATGAGCAGTTCTTC | CASSQSGAGGRNEQFF
- | TRBD1 | TRBJ1-1 | TRBV28 | TGTGCCAGCAGTTTAGACGCGAGGACAGGGAGCGCTGAAGCTTTCTTT | CASSLDARTGSAEAFF
- | - | TRBJ1-5 | TRBV11-2 | TGTGCCAGCAGCTTAGAGGGTATCCAGCCCCAGCATTTT | CASSLEGIQPQHF
- | - | TRBJ2-3 | TRBV12-5 | TGTGCTAGTGGTTTGGGTCCCAGGGATACGCAGTATTTT | CASGLGPRDTQYF
- | TRBD1 | TRBJ2-7 | TRBV2 | TGTGCCAGCAGTGGGACAGGGAATCCCTACGAGCAGTACTTC | CASSGTGNPYEQYF
- | - | TRBJ1-4 | TRBV7-9 | TGTGCCAGCAGCCTAGGAGGGTTTTCCGCAACTAATGAAAAACTGTTTTTT | CASSLGGFSATNEKLFF
- | TRBD2 | TRBJ2-7 | TRBV11-2 | TGTGCCAGCAGCGAAAGCGGGAGTAGAACCTACGAGCAGTACTTC | CASSESGSRTYEQYF
- | TRBD2 | TRBJ2-1 | TRBV2 | TGTGCCAGCAGCGGGACTAGCGCCTACAATGAGCAGTTCTTC | CASSGTSAYNEQFF
- | TRBD2 | TRBJ2-7 | TRBV7-2 | TGTGCCAGCAGCGCGACTAGCGGCACCTACGAGCAGTACTTC | CASSATSGTYEQYF
- | TRBD2 | TRBJ2-7 | TRBV6-5 | TGTGCCAGCAGTCGAATAGCGGGAGGCCCCTACGAGCAGTACTTC | CASSRIAGGPYEQYF
- | TRBD2 | TRBJ2-1 | TRBV4-3 | TGCGCCAGCAGCCAATATTGGGCTAGCGGACTACTGAGCTCCTACAATGAGCAGTTCTTC | CASSQYWASGLLSSYNEQFF
- | TRBD2 | TRBJ2-7 | TRBV5-1 | TGCGCCAGCAGCTTGAATGTCCGCGGGAGTTTCCGCGAGCAGTACTTC | CASSLNVRGSFREQYF
- | TRBD1 | TRBJ1-2 | TRBV7-2 | TGTGCCAGCAGCCTAAGGACAGGGGACGCCTATGGCTACACCTTC | CASSLRTGDAYGYTF
once | TRBD1 | TRBJ1-2 | TRBV7-8 | TGTGCCAGCAGCCCAGGGGGCGCGGGCGGCTACACCTTC | CASSPGGAGGYTF
medium-sized | - | TRBJ2-1 | TRBV7-9 | TGTGCCACTGGGAGGGACAGTGGCGAGCAGTTCTTC | CATGRDSGEQFF
- | - | TRBJ2-3 | TRBV5-4 | TGTGCCAGCAGCTTGAAGGAAGTGGCGGGCACAGATACGCAGTATTTT | CASSLKEVAGTDTQYF
- | TRBD1 | TRBJ2-7 | TRBV28 | TGTGCCAGCAGTTTATACCCCGTTGACAGGGCCTACGAGCAGTACTTC | CASSLYPVDRAYEQYF
- | - | TRBJ2-5 | TRBV27 | TGTGCCAGCAGTCCCCACCCGACAGGGAGGGAGACCCAGTACTTC | CASSPHPTGRETQYF
- | - | TRBJ2-3 | TRBV5-6 | TGTGCCAGCAGCTTGGGGGCCGGGCTAAAGAGCACAGATACACAGTATTTT | CASSLGAGLKSTDTQYF
once | - | TRBJ2-5 | TRBV27 | TGTGCCAGCAGTTTACGGGCAGGGGCGGAGGGGGTGGGAGAGACCCAGTACTTC | CASSLRAGAEGVGETQYF
few | - | TRBJ1-1 | TRBV9 | TGTGCCAGCAGCGTAGAAACCTCTCCGGGTGAAGCTTTCTTT | CASSVETSPGEAFF
few | TRBD1 | TRBJ1-6 | TRBV4-3 | TGCGCCAGCAGCCAAGTACGACAGGGTTTTGCACCCCTCCACTTT | CASSQVRQGFAPLHF
- | TRBD1 | TRBJ1-1 | TRBV5-4 | TGTGCCAGCAGCACCGACAGGGGGATGACTGAAGCTTTCTTT | CASSTDRGMTEAFF